This entry lists 28 T cell receptor beta chains sequenced from one sample in a study of PD-1 blockade in classical Hodgkin lymphoma. Brentuximab vedotin exposure varied among the patients, all of whom had relapsed after autologous stem cell transplantation. Sequencing was performed with immunoSEQ multiplex PCR; in TCRdb, only in-frame clones are kept and a portion is missing. The sample shows 47,000 or so clones, around 70% of them seen only once. The sample here was peripheral blood mononuclear cells (PBMCs), taken at baseline. These receptor sequences come from a human donor with classical Hodgkin lymphoma.

This clone is judged medium-sized (0.01 to 0.1%). The rearrangement uses TRBV25-1 and TRBJ2-7; D unclear. The CDR3 has 11 amino acids. The germline V gene has CDR1 MGHDK and CDR2 SYGVNS. V was cut by 6 bases and J by 4 bases, with 7 bases left in between. The CDR3 region is CASSGVYEQYF. Here the CDR3 DNA reads TGTGCCAGCAGCGGCGTGTACGAGCAGTACTTC.

This clone was found a few times. This sequence joins TRBV5-1 and TRBJ1-2; D not certain. Trimming took off 4 bases at V and 0 bases at J, with 10 bases between the two ends. The CDR3 is 14 amino acids. Germline values: CDR1 SGHRS, CDR2 YFSETQ. The CDR3 DNA reads TGCGCCAGCAGCCCGGAGAGGGCTAACTATGGCTACACCTTC. This translates into CASSPERANYGYTF.

In this sample, this clone turned up a few times. This sequence joins TRBV5-1 and TRBJ1-1, with D perhaps TRBD1 (5 bases). This CDR3 region has 13 residues. Germline CDR1 SGHRS, CDR2 YFSETQ. Trimming pared 4 bases from V and 1 base from J, leaving 8 bases between. The CDR3, as DNA: TGCGCCAGCAGCCCCGGACAGAACACTGAAGCTTTCTTT. Translated, it gives CASSPGQNTEAFF. The complete variable domain, with remaining parts taken from reference TRBV5-1 and TRBJ1-1, reads KAGVTQTPRYLIKTRGQQVTLSCSPISGHRSVSWYQQTPGQGLQFLFEYFSETQRNKGNFPGRFSGRQFSNSRSEMNVSTLELGDSALYLCASSPGQNTEAFFGQGTRLTVV.

The rearrangement links TRBV19 to TRBJ2-7, with D possibly being TRBD2 (5 bases). Germline V gene data show CDR1 as LNHDA and CDR2 as SQIVND (reference sequence). V was cut by 4 bases and J by 8 bases, with 12 bases left in between. This CDR3 comprises 12 residues. CDR3 coding DNA: TGTGCCAGTAGTACAGAAATCGGGAAGCAGTACTTC. Residues: CASSTEIGKQYF. Full variable domain (outside the CDR3, taken from reference TRBV19 and TRBJ2-7): DGGITQSPKYLFRKEGQNVTLSCEQNLNHDAMYWYRQDPGQGLRLIYYSQIVNDFQKGDIAEGYSVSREKKESFPLTVTSAQKNPTAFYLCASSTEIGKQYFGPGTRLTVT.

V usage is TRBV10-1 and J usage is TRBJ2-7; 7 bases agree with TRBD2. The CDR3 covers 14 residues. V lost 2 bases to trimming and J lost 2 bases; unmatched junction nucleotides: 3. Germline loops: CDR1 WNHNN, CDR2 SYGVQD (reference sequence). CDR3 region: CASSEPGLPYEQYF. CDR3 DNA: TGCGCCAGCAGTGAGCCGGGACTACCCTACGAGCAGTACTTC.

J is TRBJ1-3 and V is TRBV5-1; the D gene is possibly TRBD1 (6 bases). The CDR3 covers 14 residues. Per germline, CDR1 SGHRS and CDR2 YFSETQ. The V gene lost 4 bases and the J gene lost 7 bases, with 15 bases spanning the gap. The CDR3 protein is CASSRGLEKNTIYF. CDR3 coding DNA: TGCGCCAGCAGCCGGGGGCTCGAAAAGAACACCATATATTTT.

This chain connects TRBV9 to TRBJ2-1, with no clear D. V was pared by 4 bases and J by 0 bases, with 11 bases between. The CDR3 is made up of 15 amino acids. Germline V gene lookup returns CDR1 SGDLS and CDR2 YYNGEE. Here the CDR3 DNA reads TGTGCCAGCAGCCAGACGGATCTCTCCTACAATGAGCAGTTCTTC. As protein: CASSQTDLSYNEQFF.

This chain joins TRBV27 and TRBJ2-7; 7 bases match TRBD1. Germline values: CDR1 MNHEY, CDR2 SMNVEV (reference sequence). After removal of 5 bases from V and 3 bases from J, the junction contained 13 bases not matched to a gene. This CDR3 comprises 16 residues. CDR3 nucleotide sequence: TGTGCCAGCAGTCCGTCTACAGGGGTATGGGACTACGAGCAGTACTTC. This codes for CASSPSTGVWDYEQYF.

The chain recombines TRBV18 with TRBJ2-3; D might be TRBD2 (6 bases). CDR3 length: 13 residues. Trimming took 6 bases from V and 6 from J, leaving 13 bases between them. The germline gives CDR1 KGHSH, CDR2 LQKENI. CDR3 in amino acids: CASSLPGTDTQYF. The CDR3 DNA sequence: TGTGCCAGCTCGCTCCCCGGGACTGATACGCAGTATTTT. The full variable domain, rest sourced from reference TRBV18 and TRBJ2-3, is NAGVMQNPRHLVRRRGQEARLRCSPMKGHSHVYWYRQLPEEGLKFMVYLQKENIIDESGMPKERFSAEFPKEGPSILRIQQVVRGDSAAYFCASSLPGTDTQYFGPGTRLTVL.

The chain carries TRBV4-1 and TRBJ1-4, with D uncertain. Per germline, CDR1 MGHRA and CDR2 YSYEKL. V was shortened by 3 bases and J by 5 bases, with 13 bases between the two germline ends. The CDR3 covers 15 residues. CDR3 amino acids: CASSHPGSPNEKLFF. The DNA for the CDR3 is TGCGCCAGCAGCCATCCCGGCAGTCCCAATGAAAAACTGTTTTTT.

The chain couples TRBV13 to TRBJ2-7; D is perhaps TRBD1 (7 bases). The CDR3 totals 15 residues. The V gene lost 3 bases and the J gene lost 4 bases, with 16 bases spanning the gap. Germline values: CDR1 PRHDT, CDR2 FYEKMQ (reference sequence). The CDR3 DNA is TGTGCCAGCAGCTTTAATGGAGGGGGCGTATACGAGCAGTACTTC. It yields the protein CASSFNGGGVYEQYF.

DNA of the CDR3: TGTGCCAGCAGTGAACTAGGAGTCCGCGACGAGCAGTACTTC. Its protein product is CASSELGVRDEQYF. V usage is TRBV6-1 and J usage is TRBJ2-7; no clear D gene. CDR3 length: 14 amino acids. Germline V gene sequence: CDR1 MNHNS, CDR2 SASEGT. Trimming pared 2 bases from V and 5 bases from J, leaving 13 bases between.

By share, this clone ranks as medium-sized. This chain joins TRBV25-1 and TRBJ1-1; no firm D call. The germline V gene has CDR1 MGHDK and CDR2 SYGVNS. V lost 0 bases and J lost 3, with 8 bases in between. CDR3 length equals 14 residues. The CDR3 protein is CASSEYLADTEAFF. CDR3 coding DNA: TGTGCCAGCAGTGAATACCTTGCCGACACTGAAGCTTTCTTT.

The chain uses TRBV7-9 and TRBJ2-7; D may be TRBD2 (6 bases). Germline V CDR1 and CDR2: SEHNR, FQNEAQ (reference sequence). Trimming shortened V by 3 bases and J by 2 bases, and 11 bases separated the two germline ends. This CDR3 contains 14 residues. The CDR3 DNA reads TGTGCCAGCAGCTTTGCCGGGAGCGCCTACGAGCAGTACTTC. Its translation is CASSFAGSAYEQYF. Full variable domain (remainder filled in from reference TRBV7-9 and TRBJ2-7): DTGVSQNPRHKITKRGQNVTFRCDPISEHNRLYWYRQTLGQGPEFLTYFQNEAQLEKSRLLSDRFSAERPKGSFSTLEIQRTEQGDSAMYLCASSFAGSAYEQYFGPGTRLTVT.

The rearrangement links TRBV10-2 to TRBJ2-3, with D hard to call. CDR1 is WSHSY and CDR2 is SAAADI in the germline V gene. V was pared by 2 bases and J by 6 bases, with 12 bases between. The CDR3 length is 14 residues. This CDR3 is CASSEIALGDTQYF. The CDR3 DNA is TGCGCCAGCAGTGAGATAGCCCTCGGTGATACGCAGTATTTT.

The chain recombines TRBV7-6 with TRBJ1-1, with D possibly being TRBD1 (6 bases). In germline, CDR1 is SGHVS, CDR2 FNYEAQ. The germline V and J ends were trimmed by 6 bases and 11 bases, with 19 bases remaining between them. The CDR3 has 13 amino acids. CDR3 DNA: TGTGCCAGCAGTCCGATGGGGGGGCGACGGGCTTTCTTT. As protein: CASSPMGGRRAFF.

The table lists this clone with a few counts. The V and J genes are TRBV7-2 and TRBJ2-3; weak D call: TRBD2 (6 bases). Trimming removed 1 base at V and 2 bases at J, with 13 bases between. Per the germline V gene, CDR1 is SGHTA and CDR2 is FQGNSA. The CDR3 totals 16 residues. CDR3 nucleotide sequence: TGTGCCAGCAGCTTAGAGCTCGGGGGTCTCACAGATACGCAGTATTTT. Its translation: CASSLELGGLTDTQYF.

The chain links TRBV29-1 to TRBJ2-3; 7 nucleotides align to TRBD1. Germline V CDR1 and CDR2: SQVTM, ANQGSEA. The CDR3 contains 13 residues. Trimming took 6 bases from V and 1 from J; bases not matched to a gene: 4. The CDR3 DNA sequence: TGCAGCGTCAGACAGGGACGCACAGATACGCAGTATTTT. Protein: CSVRQGRTDTQYF.

The chain employs TRBV5-8 and TRBJ1-2, with D uncertain. Germline-derived CDR1 and CDR2 are SGHTS and YDEGEE. This CDR3 contains 15 residues. The V end was cut by 5 bases, the J end by 1 base, with 15 bases between. CDR3 region: CASSWAGYRNYGYTF. CDR3 in DNA: TGTGCCAGCAGTTGGGCGGGGTATCGTAACTATGGCTACACCTTC.

The chain's CDR3 is CATSRDRAGGSETQYF. In DNA form, the CDR3 reads TGTGCCACCAGCAGAGATCGAGCGGGAGGGTCGGAGACCCAGTACTTC. This chain joins TRBV15 and TRBJ2-5; TRBD2 matches 10 bases. With V trimmed by 0 bases and J by 5 bases, 6 bases remained unmatched. Germline CDR1 is LNHNV and CDR2 is YYDKDF (reference sequence). CDR3 length: 16 residues.

This clone showed up just a few times. This chain uses TRBV6-5 with TRBJ2-5; a possible D gene is TRBD2 (6 bases). Trimming removed 0 bases at V and 5 bases at J, with 13 bases between. CDR3 length: 15 residues. Germline CDR1 is MNHEY and CDR2 is SVGAGI. For the CDR3, the DNA is TGTGCCAGCAGTTACTCGACCCTAGGAGGGGAGACCCAGTACTTC. Amino acid sequence: CASSYSTLGGETQYF.

The V and J genes are TRBV19 and TRBJ1-2, with D possibly matching TRBD1 (5 bases). V was cut by 8 bases and J by 0 bases, with 10 bases left in between. This CDR3 is built from 13 residues. Germline values: CDR1 LNHDA, CDR2 SQIVND (reference sequence). This CDR3 reads CASLGRANYGYTF. As DNA, the CDR3 is TGTGCCAGTCTGGGACGGGCTAACTATGGCTACACCTTC. Using reference TRBV19 and TRBJ1-2 for the parts outside the CDR3, the full variable domain is DGGITQSPKYLFRKEGQNVTLSCEQNLNHDAMYWYRQDPGQGLRLIYYSQIVNDFQKGDIAEGYSVSREKKESFPLTVTSAQKNPTAFYLCASLGRANYGYTFGSGTRLTVV.

The chain couples TRBV7-6 to TRBJ2-2, with D perhaps TRBD1 (6 bases). This CDR3 has 12 residues. Germline loops: CDR1 SGHVS, CDR2 FNYEAQ. CDR3 sequence reads: CVCEGDTGELFF. The CDR3 DNA reads as TGTGTCTGCGAGGGGGACACCGGGGAGCTGTTTTTT.

The chain combines TRBV6-5 with TRBJ2-3; weak D call: TRBD1 (5 bases). The CDR3 sequence is 16 residues long. Trimming took 6 bases from V and 0 from J, leaving 16 bases between them. Germline V lookup: CDR1 MNHEY, CDR2 SVGAGI. CDR3 sequence (DNA): TGTGCCAGCAGCTACAGGACCTTTCTTAGCACAGATACGCAGTATTTT. It codes for CASSYRTFLSTDTQYF.

The chain recombines TRBV5-6 with TRBJ1-1; D is unresolved. The CDR3 extends over 17 amino acids. Germline CDR1 is SGHDT and CDR2 is YYEEEE. The germline V and J ends were trimmed by 0 bases and 1 base, with 16 bases remaining between them. The CDR3 DNA follows: TGTGCCAGCAGCTTGGCTGCGGAGGAGGAGTGGAACACTGAAGCTTTCTTT. Encoded protein: CASSLAAEEEWNTEAFF.

The chain couples TRBV7-9 to TRBJ2-1; D gene unclear. This CDR3 spans 12 amino acids. V dropped 1 base and J dropped 7 bases, with 5 bases sitting between them. CDR1 is SEHNR, CDR2 FQNEAQ, per germline (reference sequence). CDR3 coding DNA: TGTGCCAGCAGCTTAGGACAAAATGAGCAGTTCTTC. The encoded protein is CASSLGQNEQFF.

V gene TRBV5-5 combines with J gene TRBJ1-1; D not resolved. Trimming took 3 bases from V and 3 from J, leaving 12 bases between them. Germline-derived CDR1 and CDR2 are SGHKS and YYEKEE (reference sequence). The CDR3 consists of 14 residues. The CDR3 DNA follows: TGTGCCAGCAGCTCCCGACCCCGGGACACTGAAGCTTTCTTT. Protein product: CASSSRPRDTEAFF.

The chain joins TRBV28 to TRBJ1-1; D remains unclear. V dropped 3 bases and J dropped 2 bases, with 13 bases sitting between them. There are 15 residues in the CDR3. CDR1 and CDR2 from the germline V gene are MDHEN and SYDVKM. CDR3 residues: CASSLGVVGNTEAFF. For the CDR3, the DNA is TGTGCCAGCAGTTTGGGTGTAGTGGGCAACACTGAAGCTTTCTTT.